A single sample is the source of the 3 T cell receptor beta chains below, sequenced in a study of tumor-infiltrating lymphocytes in oesophageal squamous cell carcinoma. Each CDR3 protein is one row after TCRdb ran MiXCR on the PCR reads. This sample has about 20,000 distinct CDR3 sequences, with around 40% found just once. Specimen: blood. The receptors were gathered from a male donor with esophageal squamous cell carcinoma.

Only a few counts were recorded for this clonotype. The chain has TRBV19 and TRBJ2-5; D gene unclear. The last part of the DNA fits TRBJ2-4 better; the J call may be wrong. The CDR3 extends over 14 amino acids. The V gene's germline CDR1 is LNHDA and CDR2 SQIVND (reference sequence). CDR3: CASSMNGLQNIQYF. The CDR3 DNA follows: TGTGCCAGTAGTATGAACGGGTTACAAAACATTCAGTACTTC.

Comment on this clonotype: The CDR3 ends on some other residue instead of the conserved phenylalanine or tryptophan, so this is likely a read error. The limits of the CDR3 on the DNA are not certain, so only TCRdb's listed CDR3 is given. The chain couples TRBV7-3 to TRBJ1-4. Germline V gene sequence: CDR1 SGHTA, CDR2 FQGTGA. The CDR3 extends over 9 residues, inclusive of both ends. CDR3 amino acids: CASSLSCYR.

The chain joins TRBV7-3 to TRBJ2-3, with D possibly TRBD2 on 7 matching bases. The germline V and J ends were trimmed by 2 bases and 4 bases, with 10 bases remaining between them. The CDR3 spans 14 residues. Germline assignment: CDR1 SGHTA and CDR2 FQGTGA. The CDR3 loop is CASSLGGAADTQYF. CDR3 nucleotides: TGTGCCAGCAGCTTAGGGGGGGCCGCAGATACGCAGTATTTT.